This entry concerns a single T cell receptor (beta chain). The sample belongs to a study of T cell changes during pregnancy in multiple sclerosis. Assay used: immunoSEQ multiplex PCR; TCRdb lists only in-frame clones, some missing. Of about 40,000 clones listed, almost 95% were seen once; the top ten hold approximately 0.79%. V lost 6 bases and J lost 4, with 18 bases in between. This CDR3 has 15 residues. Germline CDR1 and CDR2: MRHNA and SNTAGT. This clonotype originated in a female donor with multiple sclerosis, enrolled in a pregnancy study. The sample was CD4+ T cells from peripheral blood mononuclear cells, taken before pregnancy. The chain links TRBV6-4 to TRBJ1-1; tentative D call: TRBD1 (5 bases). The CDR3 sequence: CASRSSGGLSTEAFF. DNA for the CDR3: TGTGCCAGCAGATCGTCCGGGGGGTTGAGCACTGAAGCTTTCTTT.